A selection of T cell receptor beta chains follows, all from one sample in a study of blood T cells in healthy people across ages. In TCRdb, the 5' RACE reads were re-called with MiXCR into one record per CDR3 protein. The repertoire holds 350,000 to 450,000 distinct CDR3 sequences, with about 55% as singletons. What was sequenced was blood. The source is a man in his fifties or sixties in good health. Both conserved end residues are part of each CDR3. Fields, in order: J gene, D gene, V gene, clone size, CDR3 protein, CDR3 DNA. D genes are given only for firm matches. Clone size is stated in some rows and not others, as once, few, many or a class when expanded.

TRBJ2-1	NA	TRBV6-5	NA	CASSSPSGRGVDEQFF	TGTGCCAGCAGTTCTCCTAGCGGAAGGGGGGTAGATGAGCAGTTCTTC
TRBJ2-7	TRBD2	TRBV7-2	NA	CASSYRASGRESEQYF	TGTGCCAGCAGCTACCGCGCTAGCGGGAGAGAATCCGAGCAGTACTTC
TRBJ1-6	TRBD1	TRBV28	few	CASRDRGLGNNSPLHF	TGTGCCAGCCGGGACAGGGGGCTAGGAAATAATTCACCCCTCCACTTT
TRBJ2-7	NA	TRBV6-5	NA	CASSGVQGIGYEQYF	TGTGCCAGCAGTGGGGTGCAGGGGATCGGGTACGAGCAGTACTTC
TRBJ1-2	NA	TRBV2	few	CASSRSRTDGYTF	TGTGCCAGCAGCAGGTCACGTACGGATGGCTACACCTTC
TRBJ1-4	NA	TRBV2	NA	CASSPGARGEKLFF	TGTGCCAGCAGCCCGGGGGCGCGGGGTGAAAAACTGTTTTTT
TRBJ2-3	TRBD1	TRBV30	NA	CASDRGGTDTQYF	TGTGCCTCAGACAGGGGGGGAACAGATACGCAGTATTTT
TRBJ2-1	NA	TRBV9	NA	CASSGRGTVYNEQFF	TGTGCCAGCAGCGGCCGCGGGACTGTCTACAATGAGCAGTTCTTC
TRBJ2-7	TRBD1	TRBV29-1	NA	CSGGQGADEQYF	TGCAGCGGGGGACAGGGGGCTGACGAGCAGTACTTC
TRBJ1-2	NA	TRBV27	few	CASGAAEEGYTF	TGTGCCAGTGGAGCAGCCGAGGAGGGCTACACCTTC
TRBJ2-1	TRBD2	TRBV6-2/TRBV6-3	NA	CASSSSGRARNEQFF	TGTGCCAGCAGTAGTAGCGGGAGGGCCCGAAATGAGCAGTTCTTC
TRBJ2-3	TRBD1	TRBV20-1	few	CSAKIRGLWTDTQYF	TGCAGTGCTAAAATTAGGGGGCTCTGGACAGATACGCAGTATTTT
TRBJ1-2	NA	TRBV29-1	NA	CSVEDRGYSTNGYTF	TGCAGCGTTGAAGATCGCGGCTATTCTACTAATGGCTACACCTTC
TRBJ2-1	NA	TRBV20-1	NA	CSASGGLISSYNEQFF	TGCAGTGCTAGTGGCGGGTTGATTAGCTCCTACAATGAGCAGTTCTTC
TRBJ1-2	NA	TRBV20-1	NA	CSRTGKWVGGYTF	TGCAGTCGTACAGGGAAATGGGTTGGTGGCTACACCTTC
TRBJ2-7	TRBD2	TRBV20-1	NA	CSARDSWTSGGNYNEQYF	TGCAGTGCTAGAGATAGTTGGACTAGCGGGGGAAATTACAATGAGCAGTACTTC
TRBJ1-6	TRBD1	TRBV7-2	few	CASSRQGGNSPLHF	TGTGCCAGCAGCCGCCAGGGGGGCAATTCACCCCTCCACTTT
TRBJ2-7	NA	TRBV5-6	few	CASTHSGARYEQYF	TGTGCCAGCACACACTCAGGGGCCCGATACGAGCAGTACTTC
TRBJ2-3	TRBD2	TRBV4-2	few	CASSQEGARTSGGVDTQYF	TGTGCCAGCAGCCAAGAAGGCGCCCGGACTAGCGGGGGTGTAGATACGCAGTATTTT
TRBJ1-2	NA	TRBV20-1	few	CSARVGETKGYTF	TGCAGTGCTAGAGTGGGGGAGACGAAGGGCTACACCTTC
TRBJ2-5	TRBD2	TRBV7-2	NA	CASSLGLIAGGGETQYF	TGTGCCAGCAGCCTGGGCCTGATAGCGGGGGGTGGGGAGACCCAGTACTTC
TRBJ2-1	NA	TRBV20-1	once	CSASGRFF	TGCAGCGCTAGTGGCCGGTTCTTC
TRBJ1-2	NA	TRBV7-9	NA	CASSPLDMECGYTF	TGTGCCAGCAGCCCCTTGGACATGGAATGTGGCTACACCTTC
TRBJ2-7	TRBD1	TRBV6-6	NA	CASSSTGGSEQYF	TGTGCCAGCAGTTCCACAGGGGGCAGCGAGCAGTACTTC
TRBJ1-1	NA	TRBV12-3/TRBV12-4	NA	CASSGRVAVRGEAFF	TGTGCCAGCAGTGGGCGGGTGGCGGTTCGAGGTGAAGCTTTCTTT
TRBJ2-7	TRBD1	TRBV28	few	CASSPRQGHRTYEQYF	TGTGCCAGCAGTCCTCGACAGGGACATAGAACCTACGAGCAGTACTTC
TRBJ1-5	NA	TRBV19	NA	CASSWGDNQPQHF	TGTGCCAGTAGTTGGGGGGACAATCAGCCCCAGCATTTT
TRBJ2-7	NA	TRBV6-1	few	CASILDPAGTYEQYF	TGTGCCAGCATCCTGGACCCTGCGGGCACCTACGAGCAGTACTTC
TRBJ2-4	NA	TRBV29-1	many	CSVRESLAKNIQYF	TGCAGCGTAAGGGAGTCGTTAGCCAAAAACATTCAGTACTTC
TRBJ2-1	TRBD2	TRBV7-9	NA	CASSLGLAGGGDEQFF	TGTGCCAGCAGCTTGGGGTTAGCGGGAGGGGGCGATGAGCAGTTCTTC
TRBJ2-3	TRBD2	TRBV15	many	CATSRGGGRTDTQYF	TGTGCCACCAGCAGAGGAGGCGGGAGGACAGATACGCAGTATTTT
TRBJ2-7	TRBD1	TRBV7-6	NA	CASSGRTGPKEEQYF	TGTGCCAGCAGCGGTCGGACAGGGCCGAAGGAGGAGCAGTACTTC
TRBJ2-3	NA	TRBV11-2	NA	CASSTYGRGGADTQYF	TGTGCCAGCAGCACCTATGGCAGGGGAGGTGCAGATACGCAGTATTTT
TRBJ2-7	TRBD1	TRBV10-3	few	CATKDRGEQYF	TGTGCCACCAAAGACAGGGGCGAGCAGTACTTC
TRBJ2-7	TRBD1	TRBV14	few	CASSLQGAGFYEQYF	TGTGCCAGCAGCCTGCAGGGGGCTGGATTCTACGAGCAGTACTTC
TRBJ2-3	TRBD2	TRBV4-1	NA	CASSQVRASGLAGGGTDTQYF	TGCGCCAGCAGCCAAGTCCGGGCCTCGGGACTAGCGGGAGGAGGGACAGATACGCAGTATTTT
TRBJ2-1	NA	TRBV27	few	CASSPDTVGNEQFF	TGTGCCAGCAGTCCGGACACGGTGGGCAATGAGCAGTTCTTC
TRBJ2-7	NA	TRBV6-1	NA	CATRDLYEQYF	TGTGCCACCCGGGACCTCTACGAGCAGTACTTC
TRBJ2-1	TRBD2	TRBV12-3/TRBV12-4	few	CASSFVAGGVNEQFF	TGTGCCAGCAGTTTTGTTGCGGGGGGGGTCAATGAGCAGTTCTTC
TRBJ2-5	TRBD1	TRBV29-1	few	CSVEKGQGEGETQYF	TGCAGCGTTGAGAAGGGACAGGGAGAAGGAGAGACCCAGTACTTC
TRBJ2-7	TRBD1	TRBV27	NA	CASSPSPGQNCEQYF	TGTGCCAGCAGTCCCAGCCCGGGACAGAACTGCGAGCAGTACTTC